A selection of T cell receptor beta chains follows, all from one sample in a study of cytomegalovirus exposure and HLA in healthy donors. Profiled with immunoSEQ multiplex PCR; TCRdb holds only in-frame clones, not every one. Of around 130,000 clones listed, roughly 82% are singletons. Sequenced: PBMCs. The receptors shown here come from a woman aged 40 to 55 in good health and CMV-seropositive. CDR3s include the opening cysteine and the closing phenylalanine or tryptophan. D genes are given only for firm matches. Expanded clones are given a class, and other clones once, few, many or no size at all.

j_call,clone_size,d_call,v_call,cdr3_nt,cdr3_aa
TRBJ2-3,NA,NA,TRBV9,TGTGCCAGCAGCGTAGGTAGGGAGACAGATACGCAGTATTTT,CASSVGRETDTQYF
TRBJ2-7,NA,NA,TRBV19,TGTGCCAGTAGTCTGGCCCCGTCGGGCTACGAGCAGTACTTC,CASSLAPSGYEQYF
TRBJ1-4,NA,TRBD1,TRBV4-3,TGCGCCAGCAGCCTTAGCACAGGGGGCGGCGAAAAACTGTTTTTT,CASSLSTGGGEKLFF
TRBJ2-7,NA,TRBD1,TRBV27,TGTGCCAGCAGTATAACAGGGGGTCGAGAGCAGTACTTC,CASSITGGREQYF
TRBJ2-5,NA,NA,TRBV6-1,TGTGCCAGCTCAGGAGGCCTACGCGGTGGGGACCAGTACTTC,CASSGGLRGGDQYF
TRBJ2-1,NA,TRBD2,TRBV5-1,TGCGCCAGCAGCCGCACCGGGACTAGCGGGAGGGCCCAACACAATGAGCAGTTCTTC,CASSRTGTSGRAQHNEQFF
TRBJ2-7,NA,TRBD1,TRBV13,TGTGCCAGCAGCCCCCGGGACAGTAACACCTACGAGCAGTACTTC,CASSPRDSNTYEQYF
TRBJ1-5,few,NA,TRBV28,TGTGCCAGCAGTTTATGGAGCGAGCCCCAGCATTTT,CASSLWSEPQHF
TRBJ1-1,NA,TRBD1,TRBV7-8,TGTGCCAGCAGAGCGGGACAGGGGGTCACTGAAGCTTTCTTT,CASRAGQGVTEAFF
TRBJ2-5,NA,NA,TRBV6-5,TGTGCCAGCAGTTCCCAGGGGTACCAAGAGACCCAGTACTTC,CASSSQGYQETQYF
TRBJ1-4,NA,NA,TRBV7-2,TGTGCCAGCAGCTTAGTCGGTGGGGGGGTGGAGGAAAAACTGTTTTTT,CASSLVGGGVEEKLFF
TRBJ2-7,NA,TRBD2,TRBV7-6,TGTGCCAGCAGCTTAGCAATTTCTAGCGGGAGCTCCTACGAGCAGTACTTC,CASSLAISSGSSYEQYF
TRBJ2-1,NA,NA,TRBV27,TGTGCCAGCAGAAATCCACGACTAGTCCATGAGCAGTTCTTC,CASRNPRLVHEQFF
TRBJ2-3,once,NA,TRBV4-3,TGCGCCAGCAGCCAAGATTCGACAGATACGCAGTATTTT,CASSQDSTDTQYF
TRBJ2-7,NA,TRBD2,TRBV30,TGTGCCTGGCAGCTAGCGGGAGGCACTACGGAGCAGTACTTC,CAWQLAGGTTEQYF
TRBJ2-1,NA,NA,TRBV19,TGTGCCAGTACCAATCGGCGACAGTCAAATGAGCAGTTCTTC,CASTNRRQSNEQFF
TRBJ1-5,NA,TRBD1,TRBV15,TGTGCCACCAGCCATGGGGACAGGGGAGCTCTTCAGCCCCAGCATTTT,CATSHGDRGALQPQHF
TRBJ1-4,once,NA,TRBV4-3,TGCGCCAGCAGCCAAGGGGGGGTAAAACTGTTTTTT,CASSQGGVKLFF
TRBJ2-7,NA,TRBD1,TRBV2,TGTGCCAGCAGAGCCGGGACAGGGAATGGCTACGAGCAGTACTTC,CASRAGTGNGYEQYF
TRBJ2-5,NA,NA,TRBV19,TGTGCCAGTAGTATAGATACTCAAGAGACCCAGTACTTC,CASSIDTQETQYF
TRBJ2-3,NA,TRBD2,TRBV7-3,TGTGCCAGCAGCCCTAGCGGGGCGCCAGATACGCAGTATTTT,CASSPSGAPDTQYF
TRBJ2-7,NA,TRBD1,TRBV5-1,TGCGCCAGCAGCCCGACAGGGTATGGCAACGAGCAGTACTTC,CASSPTGYGNEQYF